Sequencing of this T cell receptor beta chain was carried out in a study of a mutant IDH1 vaccine in newly diagnosed glioma. Turning to the study itself: Earlier treatment was radiotherapy, temozolomide, or both, with most getting both. Study-level findings and limits: Variations in leading peripheral T cell clonotypes appeared to have no connection with pseudoprogression.

This CDR3 is 19 amino acids long. Between the trimmed V and J ends, which lost 6 bases and 4 bases, there was a span of 28 bases. In germline, CDR1 is LNHDA, CDR2 SQIVND (reference sequence). To note about this clone: As yet, its antigen is unknown.

Sequenced by immunoSEQ multiplex PCR; TCRdb stores in-frame clones only, minus some. The profile shows roughly 62,000 clones, approximately 91% of them singletons. The time point here: week 11, during vaccination. Doses comprised 300 ug of mutant IDH1 20-mer peptide each, plus topical imiquimod. Donors harbored newly found WHO grade 3 or 4 IDH1-mutant, ATRX-lost astrocytomas. This rearrangement joins TRBV19 to TRBJ1-5; a possible D gene is TRBD1 (6 bases). The sequence came from a man aged 40-49 years with glioma. Here the sequenced sample was PBMCs, taken from a glioma patient whose treatment included an IDH1 peptide vaccine. In nucleotides, the CDR3 is TGTGCCAGTAGCGAACCTAGGGCAGGGGCATCCCTGGGAAATCAGCCCCAGCATTTT. Translation: CASSEPRAGASLGNQPQHF. Supplemented by reference TRBV19 and TRBJ1-5, the full variable domain reads DGGITQSPKYLFRKEGQNVTLSCEQNLNHDAMYWYRQDPGQGLRLIYYSQIVNDFQKGDIAEGYSVSREKKESFPLTVTSAQKNPTAFYLCASSEPRAGASLGNQPQHFGDGTRLSIL.